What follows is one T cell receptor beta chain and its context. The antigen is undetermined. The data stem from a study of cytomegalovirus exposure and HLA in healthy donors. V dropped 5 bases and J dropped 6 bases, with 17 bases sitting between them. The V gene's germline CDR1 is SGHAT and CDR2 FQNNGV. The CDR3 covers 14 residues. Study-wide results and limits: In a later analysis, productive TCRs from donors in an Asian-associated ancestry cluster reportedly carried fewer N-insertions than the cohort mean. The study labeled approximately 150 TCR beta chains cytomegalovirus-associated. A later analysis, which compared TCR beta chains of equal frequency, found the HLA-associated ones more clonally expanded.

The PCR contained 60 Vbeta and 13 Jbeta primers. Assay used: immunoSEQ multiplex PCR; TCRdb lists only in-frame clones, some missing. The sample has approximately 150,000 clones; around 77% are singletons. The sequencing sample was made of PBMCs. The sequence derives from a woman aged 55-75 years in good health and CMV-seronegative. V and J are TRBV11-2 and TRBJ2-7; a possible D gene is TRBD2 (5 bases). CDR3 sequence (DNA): TGTGCCAGCAGCACCGCCACACGGGATCGCGAGCAGTACTTC. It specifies CASSTATRDREQYF. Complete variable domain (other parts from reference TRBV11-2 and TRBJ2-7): EAGVAQSPRYKIIEKRQSVAFWCNPISGHATLYWYQQILGQGPKLLIQFQNNGVVDDSQLPKDRFSAERLKGVDSTLKIQPAKLEDSAVYLCASSTATRDREQYFGPGTRLTVT.